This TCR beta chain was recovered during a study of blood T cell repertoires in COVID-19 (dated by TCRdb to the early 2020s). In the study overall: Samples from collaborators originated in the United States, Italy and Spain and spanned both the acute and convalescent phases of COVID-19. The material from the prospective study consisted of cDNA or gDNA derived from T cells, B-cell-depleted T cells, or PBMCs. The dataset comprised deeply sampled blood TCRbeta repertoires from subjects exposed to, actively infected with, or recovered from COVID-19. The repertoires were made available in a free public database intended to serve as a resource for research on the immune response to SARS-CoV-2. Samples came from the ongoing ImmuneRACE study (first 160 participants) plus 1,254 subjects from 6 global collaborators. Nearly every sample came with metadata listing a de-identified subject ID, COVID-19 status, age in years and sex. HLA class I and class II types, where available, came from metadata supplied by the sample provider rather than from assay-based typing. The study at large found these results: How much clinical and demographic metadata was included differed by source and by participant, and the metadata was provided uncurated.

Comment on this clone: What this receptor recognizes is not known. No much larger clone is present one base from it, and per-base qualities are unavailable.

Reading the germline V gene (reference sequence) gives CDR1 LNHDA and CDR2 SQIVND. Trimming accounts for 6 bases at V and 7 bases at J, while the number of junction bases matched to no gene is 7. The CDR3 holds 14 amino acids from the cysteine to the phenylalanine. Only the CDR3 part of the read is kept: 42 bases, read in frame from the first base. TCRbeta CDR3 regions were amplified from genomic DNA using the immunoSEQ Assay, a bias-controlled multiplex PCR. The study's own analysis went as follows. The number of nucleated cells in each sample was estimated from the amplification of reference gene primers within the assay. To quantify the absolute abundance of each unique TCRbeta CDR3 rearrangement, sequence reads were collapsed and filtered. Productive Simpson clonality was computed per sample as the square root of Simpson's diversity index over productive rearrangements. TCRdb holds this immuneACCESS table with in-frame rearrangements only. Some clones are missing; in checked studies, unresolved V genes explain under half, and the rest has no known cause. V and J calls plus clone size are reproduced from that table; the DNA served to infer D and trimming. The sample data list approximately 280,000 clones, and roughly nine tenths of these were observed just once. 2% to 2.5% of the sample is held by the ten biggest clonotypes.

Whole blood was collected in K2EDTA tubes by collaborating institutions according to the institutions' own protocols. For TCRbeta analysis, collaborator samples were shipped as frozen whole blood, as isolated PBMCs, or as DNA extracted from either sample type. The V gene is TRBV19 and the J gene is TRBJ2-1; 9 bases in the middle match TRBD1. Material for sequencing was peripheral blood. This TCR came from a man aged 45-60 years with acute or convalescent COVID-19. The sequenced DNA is TGTGCCAGTAGCAAATCCGGGACAGGGAATGAGCAGTTCTTC. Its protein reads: CASSKSGTGNEQFF.